One and the same sample provided the 4 T cell receptor beta chains below, sequenced in a study of T cells in Graves' hyperthyroidism and ophthalmopathy. Authors of the study amplified TCR beta CDR3 regions from RNA transcripts. HTBI primers drove first-round RT-PCR of the TCR CDR3. A single record per CDR3 protein comes from TCRdb applying MiXCR to the multiplex PCR reads. Here the sample spans about 590,000 distinct CDR3 sequences, approximately 14% being singletons. Sequenced input: blood. Receptors were obtained from a woman aged 25 to 45 with Graves' hyperthyroidism.

This clonotype appeared a few times. This chain joins TRBV6-4 and TRBJ2-7; D uncertain. Germline CDR1 is MRHNA and CDR2 is SNTAGT. Between the trimmed V and J ends, which lost 3 bases and 0 bases, there was a span of 24 bases. The CDR3 consists of 19 residues. As DNA, the CDR3 is TGTGCCAGCAGTGAACCCGCTCTAGACCAGCGTTTGAGCTCCTACGAGCAGTACTTC. It encodes CASSEPALDQRLSSYEQYF.

This clonotype was found many times. V and J are TRBV27 and TRBJ1-6; D remains unclear. V lost 1 base and J lost 8, with 18 bases in between. The CDR3 has 17 amino acids. The germline CDR1 and CDR2 sequences are MNHEY and SMNVEV (reference sequence). CDR3 sequence (DNA): TGTGCCAGCAGTTTATTCGCCTCGCCCACGAGCGATTCACCCCTCCACTTT. Protein: CASSLFASPTSDSPLHF.

This clonotype was observed at least ten times. The gene calls are TRBV18 and TRBJ2-2; possibly TRBD1 for D (6 bases). Looked up from germline, CDR1 is KGHSH and CDR2 is LQKENI. CDR3 length: 13 residues. V shed 0 bases and J shed 16 bases, with 15 bases lying between them. The CDR3 nucleotides read TGTGCCAGCTCACCACCGACAGGCCTGGTCCAGTTTTTT. Its translation: CASSPPTGLVQFF. Full variable domain (missing parts from reference TRBV18 and TRBJ2-2): NAGVMQNPRHLVRRRGQEARLRCSPMKGHSHVYWYRQLPEEGLKFMVYLQKENIIDESGMPKERFSAEFPKEGPSILRIQQVVRGDSAAYFCASSPPTGLVQFFGEGSRLTVL.

This clonotype was seen ten or more times. The J gene is TRBJ2-7, the V gene TRBV2, with D possibly being TRBD2 (5 bases). In germline, CDR1 is SNHLY, CDR2 FYNNEI. Trimming stripped 7 bases from V and 10 bases from J, with 23 bases between. The CDR3 covers 14 residues. CDR3: CASTDFGNFEEQYF. CDR3 DNA sequence: TGTGCCAGCACGGACTTTGGGAATTTCGAGGAACAGTACTTC.